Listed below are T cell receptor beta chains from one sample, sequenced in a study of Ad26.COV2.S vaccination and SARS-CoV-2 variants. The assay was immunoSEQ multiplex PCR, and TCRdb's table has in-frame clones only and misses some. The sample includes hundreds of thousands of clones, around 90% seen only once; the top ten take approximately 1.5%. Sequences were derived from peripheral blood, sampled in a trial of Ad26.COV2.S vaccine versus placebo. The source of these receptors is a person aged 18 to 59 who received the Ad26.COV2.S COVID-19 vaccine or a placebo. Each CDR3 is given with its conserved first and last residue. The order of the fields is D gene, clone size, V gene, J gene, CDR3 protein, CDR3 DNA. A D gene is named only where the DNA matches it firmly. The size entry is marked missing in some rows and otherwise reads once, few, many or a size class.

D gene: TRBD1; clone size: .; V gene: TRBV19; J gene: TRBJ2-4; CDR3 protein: CASSHAGGAKNIQYF; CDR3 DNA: TGTGCCAGTAGTCATGCAGGGGGTGCCAAAAACATTCAGTACTTC
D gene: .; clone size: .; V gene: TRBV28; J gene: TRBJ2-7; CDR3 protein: CASSSDGSSYEQYF; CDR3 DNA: TGTGCCAGCAGCTCCGACGGTAGCTCCTACGAGCAGTACTTC
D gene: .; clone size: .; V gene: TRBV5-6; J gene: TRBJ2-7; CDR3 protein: CASSSLVAYEQYF; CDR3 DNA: TGTGCCAGCAGCTCTCTGGTGGCCTACGAGCAGTACTTC
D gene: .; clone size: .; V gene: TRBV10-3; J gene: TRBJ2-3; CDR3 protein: CAVNRAGEGTDTQYF; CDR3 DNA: TGTGCCGTCAATCGGGCAGGGGAAGGCACAGATACGCAGTATTTT
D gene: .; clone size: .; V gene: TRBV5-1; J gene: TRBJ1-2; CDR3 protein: CASSLGGSGNGYTF; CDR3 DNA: TGCGCCAGCAGTCTGGGGGGATCGGGAAATGGCTACACCTTC
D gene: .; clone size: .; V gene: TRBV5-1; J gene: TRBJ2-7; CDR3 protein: CASSLYAGTYEQYF; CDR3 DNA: TGCGCCAGCAGCCTATACGCGGGGACCTACGAGCAGTACTTC
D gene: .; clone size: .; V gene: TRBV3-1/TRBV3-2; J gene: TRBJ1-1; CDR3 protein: CASSQEGGGYRAEAFF; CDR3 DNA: TGTGCCAGCAGCCAAGAGGGGGGAGGGTATAGGGCTGAAGCTTTCTTT
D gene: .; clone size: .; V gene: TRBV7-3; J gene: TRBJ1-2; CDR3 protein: CASIDDCGYTF; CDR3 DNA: TGTGCCAGCATCGATGACTGTGGCTACACCTTC
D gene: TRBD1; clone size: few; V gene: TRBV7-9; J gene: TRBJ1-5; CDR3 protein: CASSLGDRDRNQPQHF; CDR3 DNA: TGTGCCAGCAGCTTAGGGGACAGGGACCGCAATCAGCCCCAGCATTTT
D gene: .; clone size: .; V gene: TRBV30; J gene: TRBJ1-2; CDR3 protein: CAWSPSQFDYGYTF; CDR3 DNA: TGTGCCTGGAGTCCCTCGCAGTTTGACTATGGCTACACCTTC